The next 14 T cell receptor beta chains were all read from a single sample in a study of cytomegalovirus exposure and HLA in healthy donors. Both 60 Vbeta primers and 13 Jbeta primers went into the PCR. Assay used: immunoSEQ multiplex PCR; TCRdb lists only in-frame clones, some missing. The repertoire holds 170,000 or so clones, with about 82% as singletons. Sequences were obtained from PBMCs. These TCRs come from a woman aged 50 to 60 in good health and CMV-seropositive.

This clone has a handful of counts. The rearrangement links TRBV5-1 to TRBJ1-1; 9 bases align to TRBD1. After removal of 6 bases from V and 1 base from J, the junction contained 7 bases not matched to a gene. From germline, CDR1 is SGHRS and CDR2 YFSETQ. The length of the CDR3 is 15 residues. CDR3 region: CASTPGQGPNTEAFF. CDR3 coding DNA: TGCGCCAGCACCCCGGGACAGGGACCGAACACTGAAGCTTTCTTT.

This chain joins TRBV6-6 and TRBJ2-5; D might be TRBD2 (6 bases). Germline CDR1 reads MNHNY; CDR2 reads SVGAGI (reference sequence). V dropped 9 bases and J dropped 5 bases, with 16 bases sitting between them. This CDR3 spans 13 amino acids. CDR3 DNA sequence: TGTGCCAGTAGCCGGGCCCGGGGGGAGACCCAGTACTTC. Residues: CASSRARGETQYF.

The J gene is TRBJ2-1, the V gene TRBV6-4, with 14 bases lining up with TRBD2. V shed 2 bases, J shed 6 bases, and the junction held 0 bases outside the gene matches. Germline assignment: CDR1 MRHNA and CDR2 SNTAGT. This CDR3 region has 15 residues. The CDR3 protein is CASSDGLAGGNEQFF. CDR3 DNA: TGTGCCAGCAGTGACGGACTAGCGGGGGGCAATGAGCAGTTCTTC.

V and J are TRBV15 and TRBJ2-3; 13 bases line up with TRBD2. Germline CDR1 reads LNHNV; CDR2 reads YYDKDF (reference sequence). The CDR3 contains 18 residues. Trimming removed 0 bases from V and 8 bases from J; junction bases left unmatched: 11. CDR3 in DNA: TGTGCCACCAGCAGAGAGACCCCCGGGACTAGCGGGGAAGGTACGCAGTATTTT. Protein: CATSRETPGTSGEGTQYF.

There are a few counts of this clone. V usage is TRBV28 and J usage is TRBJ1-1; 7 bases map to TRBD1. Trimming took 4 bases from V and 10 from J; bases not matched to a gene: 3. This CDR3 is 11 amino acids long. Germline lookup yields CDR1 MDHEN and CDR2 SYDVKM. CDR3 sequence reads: CASSSDRAAFF. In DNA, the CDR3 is TGTGCCAGCAGTTCAGACAGGGCAGCTTTCTTT.

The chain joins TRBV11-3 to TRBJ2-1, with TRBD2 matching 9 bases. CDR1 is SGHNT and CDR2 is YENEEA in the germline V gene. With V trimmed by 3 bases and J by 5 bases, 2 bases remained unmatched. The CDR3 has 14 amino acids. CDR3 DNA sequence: TGTGCCAGCAGCTTTAGCGGGAGCCACAATGAGCAGTTCTTC. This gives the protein CASSFSGSHNEQFF.

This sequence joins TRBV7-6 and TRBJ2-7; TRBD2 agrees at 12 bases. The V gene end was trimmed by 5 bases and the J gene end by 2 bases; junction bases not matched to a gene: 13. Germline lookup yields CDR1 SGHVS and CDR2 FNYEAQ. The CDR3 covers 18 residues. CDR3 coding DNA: TGTGCCAGCAGCCCCACAGGACTAGCGGGAAAATTTACCTACGAGCAGTACTTC. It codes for CASSPTGLAGKFTYEQYF.

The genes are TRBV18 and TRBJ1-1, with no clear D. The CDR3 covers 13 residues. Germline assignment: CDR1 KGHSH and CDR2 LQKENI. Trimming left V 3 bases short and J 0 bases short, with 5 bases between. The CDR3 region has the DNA TGTGCCAGCTCACCCCGGGTGAACACTGAAGCTTTCTTT. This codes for CASSPRVNTEAFF.

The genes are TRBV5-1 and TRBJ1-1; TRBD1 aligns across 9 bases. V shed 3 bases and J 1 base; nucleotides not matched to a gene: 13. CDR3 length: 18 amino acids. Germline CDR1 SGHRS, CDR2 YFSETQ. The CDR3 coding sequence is TGCGCCAGCAGCTCTGCCTCTGGAGACAGGGGGGGGAACACTGAAGCTTTCTTT. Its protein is CASSSASGDRGGNTEAFF.

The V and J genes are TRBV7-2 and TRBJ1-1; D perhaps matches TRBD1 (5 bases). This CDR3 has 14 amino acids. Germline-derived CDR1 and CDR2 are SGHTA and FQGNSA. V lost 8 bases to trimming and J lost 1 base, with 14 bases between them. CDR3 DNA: TGTGCCAGCTCGGCGGGGCGGGGGAACACTGAAGCTTTCTTT. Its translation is CASSAGRGNTEAFF.

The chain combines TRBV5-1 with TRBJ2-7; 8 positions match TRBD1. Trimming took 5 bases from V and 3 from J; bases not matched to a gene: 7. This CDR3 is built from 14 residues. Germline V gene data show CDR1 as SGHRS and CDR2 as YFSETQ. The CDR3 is CASRAGTGDYEQYF. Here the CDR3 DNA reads TGCGCCAGCAGGGCCGGGACAGGAGACTACGAGCAGTACTTC. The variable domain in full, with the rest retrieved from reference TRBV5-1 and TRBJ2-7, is KAGVTQTPRYLIKTRGQQVTLSCSPISGHRSVSWYQQTPGQGLQFLFEYFSETQRNKGNFPGRFSGRQFSNSRSEMNVSTLELGDSALYLCASRAGTGDYEQYFGPGTRLTVT.

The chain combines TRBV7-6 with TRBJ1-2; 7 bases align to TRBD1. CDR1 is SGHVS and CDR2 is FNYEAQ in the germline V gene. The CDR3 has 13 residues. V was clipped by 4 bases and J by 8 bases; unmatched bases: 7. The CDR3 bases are TGTGCCAGCAGCTCGACAGGGATAGACGGCTACACCTTC. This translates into CASSSTGIDGYTF.

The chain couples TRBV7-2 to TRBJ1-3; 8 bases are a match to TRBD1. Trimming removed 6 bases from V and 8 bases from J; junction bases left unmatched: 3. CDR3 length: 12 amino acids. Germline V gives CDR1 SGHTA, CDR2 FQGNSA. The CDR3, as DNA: TGTGCCAGCAGGACAGGGGCGGACACCATATATTTT. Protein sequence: CASRTGADTIYF.

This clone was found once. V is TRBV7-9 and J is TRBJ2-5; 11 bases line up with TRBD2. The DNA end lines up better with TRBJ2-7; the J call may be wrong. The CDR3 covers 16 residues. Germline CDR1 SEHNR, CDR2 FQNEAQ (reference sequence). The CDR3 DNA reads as TGTGCCAGCAGCTGGACTAGCGGGCCACGGTCTTACGAGCAGTACTTC. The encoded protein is CASSWTSGPRSYEQYF.